Following are 6 T cell receptor beta chains from one sample sequenced in a study of blood T cell repertoires in COVID-19. Only in-frame clones appear in the TCRdb table, and some are missing; sequencing was by immunoSEQ multiplex PCR. Of approximately 300,000 clones listed, nearly 90% are singletons. Sequencing was performed on peripheral blood. The receptor source for this set is a woman younger than 45 with COVID-19, enrolled during active disease.

CDR3 in amino acids: CASSPRGGGYNEQFF. DNA for the CDR3: TGTGCCAGCAGCCCTCGGGGCGGGGGGTACAATGAGCAGTTCTTC. The V call is TRBV9, the J call TRBJ2-1; 8 bases map to TRBD2. CDR3 length: 15 amino acids. Germline loops: CDR1 SGDLS, CDR2 YYNGEE. V shed 4 bases, J shed 4 bases, and the junction held 7 bases outside the gene matches.

The DNA for the CDR3 is TGTGCCAGCCTTTTATCGGGATATAGCAATCAGCCCCAGCATTTT. Amino acids: CASLLSGYSNQPQHF. The chain uses TRBV28 and TRBJ1-5; D not resolved. V lost 8 bases to trimming and J lost 0 bases, with 14 bases between them. Germline V gene sequence: CDR1 MDHEN, CDR2 SYDVKM. The CDR3 contains 15 residues.

CDR3 DNA sequence: TGTGCCAGCAGCTTAGGGCAGGGGATCTACAATGAGCAGTTCTTC. Translation gives CASSLGQGIYNEQFF. The chain links TRBV11-2 to TRBJ2-1; D may be TRBD1 (6 bases). CDR3 size: 15 residues. Between the trimmed V and J ends, which lost 1 base and 3 bases, there was a span of 10 bases. Looked up from germline, CDR1 is SGHAT and CDR2 is FQNNGV.

In this sample, this clone turned up once. The CDR3, as DNA: TGTGCCACCAGCTTTGACTTAGACAGCCTCAGTTTCTTT. This gives the protein CATSFDLDSLSFF. J is TRBJ1-1 and V is TRBV15; tentatively, D is TRBD1 (5 bases). This CDR3 region has 13 residues. Germline V lookup: CDR1 LNHNV, CDR2 YYDKDF (reference sequence). V lost 5 bases and J lost 13, with 20 bases in between.

This chain uses TRBV3-1 (or the pseudogene TRBV3-2) with TRBJ1-1; no reliable D call. The CDR3 has 15 residues. The V gene lost 0 bases and the J gene lost 4 bases, with 12 bases spanning the gap. In germline, CDR1 is LGHDT, CDR2 YNNKEL (reference sequence). CDR3 sequence (DNA): TGTGCCAGCAGCCAAGATCCGGGAGTAGGCACTGAAGCTTTCTTT. Its translation is CASSQDPGVGTEAFF.

The V gene is TRBV6-5, the J gene TRBJ1-2; 9 nucleotides align to TRBD1. Germline V gives CDR1 MNHEY, CDR2 SVGAGI. The CDR3 consists of 13 residues. Trimming cost V 2 bases and J 7 bases; bases outside gene matches: 2. The CDR3 sequence: CASSYTGGIGYTF. The CDR3 bases are TGTGCCAGCAGTTACACAGGGGGCATTGGCTACACCTTC.